This T cell receptor (beta chain) was sequenced in a study of regulatory T cells in long-lasting Graves disease. In building TCR beta libraries, iRepertoire HTBI primers were used together with Arm-PCR of CDR3 regions. TCRdb analysed the multiplex PCR reads with MiXCR anew, one entry per CDR3 protein. The data contain roughly 380,000 distinct CDR3 sequences, around 15% of them seen just once; the ten biggest clones take up 22%. On this clonotype itself: Its antigen remains unknown.

Specified time point: newly diagnosed GD, antithyroid drugs for less than 3 months. There was RNA extracted from PBMCs, and the TCR library was made from it. Findings of the study overall: Persistent Graves' disease cases displayed lower TCR diversity than newly diagnosed ones.

The TCR originated in a female donor with Graves disease. The source material was peripheral blood mononuclear cells (PBMCs), sampled at new diagnosis, from a patient treated with antithyroid drugs.

The DNA for the CDR3 is TGCAGCGTTGAACTACTAGCGGGGGAATACGAGCAGTACTTC. It yields the protein CSVELLAGEYEQYF. This chain joins TRBV29-1 and TRBJ2-7; 11 nucleotides line up with TRBD2. Germline assignment: CDR1 SQVTM and CDR2 ANQGSEA. This CDR3 has 14 residues. V trimming: 2 bases; J trimming: 4 bases; junction bases outside the gene matches: 4.